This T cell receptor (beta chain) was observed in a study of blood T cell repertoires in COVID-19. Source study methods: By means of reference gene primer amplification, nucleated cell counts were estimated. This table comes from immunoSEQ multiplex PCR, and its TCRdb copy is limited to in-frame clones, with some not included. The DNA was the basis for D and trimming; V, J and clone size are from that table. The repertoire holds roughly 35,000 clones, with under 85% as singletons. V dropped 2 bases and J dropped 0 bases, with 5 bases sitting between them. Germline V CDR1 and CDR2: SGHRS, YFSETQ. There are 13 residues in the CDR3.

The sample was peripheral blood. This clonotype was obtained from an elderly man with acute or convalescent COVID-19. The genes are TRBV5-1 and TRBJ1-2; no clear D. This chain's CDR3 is CASSLESNYGYTF. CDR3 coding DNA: TGCGCCAGCAGCTTAGAGTCTAACTATGGCTACACCTTC.